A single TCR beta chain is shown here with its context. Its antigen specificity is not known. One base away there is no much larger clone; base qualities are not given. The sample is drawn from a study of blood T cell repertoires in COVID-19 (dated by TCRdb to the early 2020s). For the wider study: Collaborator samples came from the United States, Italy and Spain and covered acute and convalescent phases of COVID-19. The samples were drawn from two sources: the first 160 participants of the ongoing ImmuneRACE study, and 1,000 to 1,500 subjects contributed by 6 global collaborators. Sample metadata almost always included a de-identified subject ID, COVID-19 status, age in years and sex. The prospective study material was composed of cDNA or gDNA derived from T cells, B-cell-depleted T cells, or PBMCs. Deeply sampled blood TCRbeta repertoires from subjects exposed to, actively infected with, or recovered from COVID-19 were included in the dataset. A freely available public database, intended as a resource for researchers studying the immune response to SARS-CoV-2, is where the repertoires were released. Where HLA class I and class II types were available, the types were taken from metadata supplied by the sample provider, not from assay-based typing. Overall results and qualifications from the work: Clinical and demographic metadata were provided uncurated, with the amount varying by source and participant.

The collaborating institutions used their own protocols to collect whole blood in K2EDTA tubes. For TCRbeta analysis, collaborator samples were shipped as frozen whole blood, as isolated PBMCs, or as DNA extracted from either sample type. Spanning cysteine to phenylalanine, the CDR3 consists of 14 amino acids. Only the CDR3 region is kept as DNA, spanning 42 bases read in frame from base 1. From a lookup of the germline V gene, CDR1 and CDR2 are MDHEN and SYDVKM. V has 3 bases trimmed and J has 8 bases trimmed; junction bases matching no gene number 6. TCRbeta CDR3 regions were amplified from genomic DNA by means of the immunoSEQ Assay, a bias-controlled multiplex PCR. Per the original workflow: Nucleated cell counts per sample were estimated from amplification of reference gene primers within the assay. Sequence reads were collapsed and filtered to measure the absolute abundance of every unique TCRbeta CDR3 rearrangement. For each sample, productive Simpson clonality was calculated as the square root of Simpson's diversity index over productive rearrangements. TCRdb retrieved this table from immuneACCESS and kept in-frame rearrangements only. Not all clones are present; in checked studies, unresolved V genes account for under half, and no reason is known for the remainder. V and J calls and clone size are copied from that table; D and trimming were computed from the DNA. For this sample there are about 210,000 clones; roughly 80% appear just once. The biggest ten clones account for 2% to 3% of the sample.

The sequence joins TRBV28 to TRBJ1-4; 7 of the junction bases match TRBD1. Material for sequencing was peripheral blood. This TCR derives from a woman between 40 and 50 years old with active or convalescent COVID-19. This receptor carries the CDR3 CASSLPHRGEKLFF. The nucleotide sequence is TGTGCCAGCAGTTTGCCCCACAGGGGAGAAAAACTGTTTTTT.